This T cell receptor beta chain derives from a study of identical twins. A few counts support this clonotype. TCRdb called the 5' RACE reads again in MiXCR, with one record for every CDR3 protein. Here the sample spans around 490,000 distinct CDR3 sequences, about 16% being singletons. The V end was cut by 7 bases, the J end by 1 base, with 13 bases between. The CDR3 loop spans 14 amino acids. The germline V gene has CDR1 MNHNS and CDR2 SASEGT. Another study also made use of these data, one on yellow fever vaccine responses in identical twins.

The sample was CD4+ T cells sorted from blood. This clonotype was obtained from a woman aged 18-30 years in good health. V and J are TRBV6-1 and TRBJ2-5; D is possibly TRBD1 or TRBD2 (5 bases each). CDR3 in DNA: TGTGCCAGCACTCCCCGGGACCCCCAAGAGACCCAGTACTTC. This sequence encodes CASTPRDPQETQYF.